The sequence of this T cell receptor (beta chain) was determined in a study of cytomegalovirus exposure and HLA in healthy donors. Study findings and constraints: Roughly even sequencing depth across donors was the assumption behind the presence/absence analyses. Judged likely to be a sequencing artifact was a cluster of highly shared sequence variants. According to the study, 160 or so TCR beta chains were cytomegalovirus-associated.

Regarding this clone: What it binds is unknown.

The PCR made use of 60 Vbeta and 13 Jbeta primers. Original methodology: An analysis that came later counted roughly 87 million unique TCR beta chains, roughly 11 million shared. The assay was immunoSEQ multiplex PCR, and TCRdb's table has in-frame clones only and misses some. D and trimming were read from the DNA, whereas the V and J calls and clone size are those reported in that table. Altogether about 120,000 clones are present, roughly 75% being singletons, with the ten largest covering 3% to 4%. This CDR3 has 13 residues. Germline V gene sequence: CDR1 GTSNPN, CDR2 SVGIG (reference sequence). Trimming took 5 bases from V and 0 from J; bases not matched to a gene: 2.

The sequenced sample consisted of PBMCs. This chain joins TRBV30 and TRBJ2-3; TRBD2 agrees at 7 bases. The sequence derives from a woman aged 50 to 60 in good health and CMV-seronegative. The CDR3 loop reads CAWAAGSTDTQYF. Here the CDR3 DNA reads TGTGCCTGGGCAGCGGGAAGCACAGATACGCAGTATTTT. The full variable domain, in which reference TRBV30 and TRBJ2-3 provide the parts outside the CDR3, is SQTIHQWPATLVQPVGSPLSLECTVEGTSNPNLYWYRQAAGRGLQLLFYSVGIGQISSEVPQNLSASRPQDRQFILSSKKLLLSDSGFYLCAWAAGSTDTQYFGPGTRLTVL.